The T cell receptor beta chain described here comes from a study of technical replicates of blood from a few donors. The germline V gene has CDR1 SEHNR and CDR2 FQNEAQ (reference sequence). Trimming removed 3 bases from V and 6 bases from J, with 11 bases in between. The CDR3 totals 13 residues. The repertoire was sequenced with immunoSEQ multiplex PCR; TCRdb's copy has only in-frame clones and lacks some. The repertoire consists of 55,000 to 70,000 clones, with around 86% occurring once and the leading ten covering about 5%. The chain recombines TRBV7-9 with TRBJ1-2; maybe TRBD1 (5 bases). The sequence was obtained from a human donor in good health. Some clones in this sample may be carry-over from other donors' samples. The sequenced sample was PBMCs. CDR3 protein: CASSFLGEDGYTF. In DNA, the CDR3 is TGTGCCAGCAGCTTTTTAGGGGAAGATGGCTACACCTTC.